This T cell receptor (beta chain) was found in a study of blood T cell repertoires in COVID-19. In the original analysis: Scientists estimated how many nucleated cells there were by amplifying reference gene primers. The method was immunoSEQ multiplex PCR; TCRdb's version includes in-frame clones alone and lacks a portion of them. V, J and clone size reflect that table, while D and trimming were determined from the DNA. The profile covers over 250,000 clones, with approximately 90% appearing a single time and 0.95% to 1.3% taken by the ten largest. Trimming cost V 6 bases and J 9 bases, with 18 bases left between them. Germline V lookup: CDR1 MDHEN, CDR2 SYDVKM. The CDR3 totals 14 residues.

Material: PBMCs or T cells enriched from blood (not recorded which). The genes are TRBV28 and TRBJ1-5, with TRBD1 as a possible D gene (6 bases). The sequence derives from a woman in her 30s who had recovered from COVID-19. This CDR3 is CASRPRGGRGPQHF. The CDR3 region has the DNA TGTGCCAGCAGACCCCGGGGGGGCCGGGGGCCCCAGCATTTT.